This passage covers 31 T cell receptor beta chains from one sample sequenced in a study of T-cell memory formation after mild COVID-19. Each CDR3 protein gets one entry after TCRdb re-called the 5' RACE reads with MiXCR. The sample includes 90,000 to 120,000 distinct CDR3 sequences, about an eighth of them seen just once. The sample was PBMCs or a T cell subset sorted from them (not recorded which). These receptors all stem from a man aged 18 to 29 who had mild COVID-19 (a few samples of this study predate the infection). Cell type and time point are not known.

This clonotype was seen more than once but under ten times. CDR3 protein: CASSQASYEQYF. CDR3 coding DNA: TGTGCCAGCAGCCAAGCCTCCTACGAGCAGTACTTC. The chain carries TRBV12-3 or TRBV12-4 and TRBJ2-7; D call uncertain. V was clipped by 6 bases and J by 0 bases, with 6 bases between them. The CDR3 has 12 residues.

Comments on this clonotype: A much larger clone lies one base from this, so it may be a read error. The chain combines TRBV6-4 with TRBJ2-3, with TRBD2 identical over 11 bases. Germline CDR1 MRHNA, CDR2 SNTAGT. This CDR3 comprises 15 residues. The chain's CDR3 is CASSATSGGTDTQCF. Here the CDR3 DNA reads TGTGCCAGCAGTGCAACTAGCGGGGGCACAGATACGCAGTGTTTT.

CDR3 in amino acids: CSVEHPGTPYEQYF. The CDR3 coding sequence is TGCAGCGTTGAGCACCCGGGAACCCCCTACGAGCAGTACTTC. The chain is built from TRBV29-1 and TRBJ2-7, with a weak D call TRBD2 (5 bases). CDR3 length: 14 residues. The V gene's germline CDR1 is SQVTM and CDR2 ANQGSEA. V shed 3 bases and J shed 2 bases, with 14 bases lying between them.

This clonotype was recorded a few times. DNA for the CDR3: TGTGCCAGCAGTTTTGCCGGTGCCAGTTTCGGCTACACCTTC. Translation gives CASSFAGASFGYTF. This chain links TRBV12-3 or TRBV12-4 with TRBJ1-2; D gene unclear. The CDR3 has 14 amino acids. The V end was cut by 3 bases, the J end by 8 bases, with 16 bases between.

The rearrangement links TRBV29-1 to TRBJ2-5, with TRBD2 matching 10 bases. V lost 6 bases and J lost 5; bases outside the gene matches: 12. CDR1 and CDR2 (germline): SQVTM, ANQGSEA. The CDR3 has 15 amino acids. CDR3 sequence (DNA): TGCAGCGTAGATGGAACTAGCGGGGTCTACGAGACCCAGTACTTC. Translating it yields CSVDGTSGVYETQYF. Filled out from reference TRBV29-1 and TRBJ2-5, the complete variable domain reads SAVISQKPSRDICQRGTSLTIQCQVDSQVTMMFWYRQQPGQSLTLIATANQGSEATYESGFVIDKFPISRPNLTFSTLTVSNMSPEDSSIYLCSVDGTSGVYETQYFGPGTRLLVL.

This clonotype was observed a few times. The chain combines TRBV27 with TRBJ1-2; a possible D gene is TRBD1 (6 bases). There are 15 residues in the CDR3. V gave up 6 bases and J gave up 2 bases, with 16 bases separating them. Germline V gives CDR1 MNHEY, CDR2 SMNVEV (reference sequence). CDR3 amino acids: CASSDGTLANYGYTF. CDR3 DNA: TGTGCCAGCAGCGACGGGACACTGGCAAACTATGGCTACACCTTC.

This clonotype was picked up a small number of times. The V gene is TRBV2, the J gene TRBJ2-7, with D maybe TRBD2 (5 bases). Germline values: CDR1 SNHLY, CDR2 FYNNEI. The CDR3 loop spans 12 amino acids. V lost 1 base, J lost 7 bases, and 8 bases lay in between. The CDR3 loop is CASSEEPGEQYF. The CDR3 DNA reads TGTGCCAGCAGTGAAGAGCCGGGGGAGCAGTACTTC. The whole variable domain, remainder taken from reference TRBV2 and TRBJ2-7, is EPEVTQTPSHQVTQMGQEVILRCVPISNHLYFYWYRQILGQKVEFLVSFYNNEISEKSEIFDDQFSVERPDGSNFTLKIRSTKLEDSAMYFCASSEEPGEQYFGPGTRLTVT.

This clonotype was counted a few times. The chain couples TRBV5-4 to TRBJ2-1; 10 bases align to TRBD1. Germline loops: CDR1 SGHNT, CDR2 YYREEE (reference sequence). The V gene end was trimmed by 3 bases and the J gene end by 8 bases; junction bases not matched to a gene: 8. The CDR3 contains 15 residues. The CDR3 region is CASSWGGDRGYEQFF. The CDR3 DNA reads as TGTGCCAGCAGCTGGGGTGGGGACAGGGGCTATGAGCAGTTCTTC.

This clonotype was found many times. DNA of the CDR3: TGTGCCAGCAGCCAAGGTAGCAATGACGAGCAGTACTTC. It codes for CASSQGSNDEQYF. The chain carries TRBV4-2 and TRBJ2-7; D is uncertain. Germline V gene data show CDR1 as LGHNA and CDR2 as YNFKEQ. With 1 base removed from V and 5 bases from J, the gap between germline ends came to 9 bases. CDR3 length: 13 amino acids.

The rearrangement uses TRBV7-9 and TRBJ2-1; possible D gene TRBD2, 6 bases. Germline V gene lookup returns CDR1 SEHNR and CDR2 FQNEAQ (reference sequence). V lost 0 bases and J lost 10, with 10 bases in between. This CDR3 contains 13 residues. CDR3 region: CASSLAFAGEQFF. The CDR3, as DNA: TGTGCCAGCAGCTTAGCGTTTGCGGGGGAGCAGTTCTTC.

The sample holds a few counts of this clonotype. The junction departs from germline at one end; a sequencing error may be responsible. For the CDR3, the DNA is TGTGCCAGCAGCCAAGATAATGCCCGGGAAGAAAACTTC. Translating it yields CASSQDNAREENF. The chain employs TRBV4-2 and TRBJ2-7; a possible D gene is TRBD2 (5 bases). Germline V gives CDR1 LGHNA, CDR2 YNFKEQ. The CDR3 sequence is 13 residues long.

The chain is built from TRBV27 and TRBJ2-7; TRBD1 agrees at 12 bases. This CDR3 has 16 amino acids. Trimming removed 2 bases from V and 5 bases from J; junction bases left unmatched: 7. Germline V gene sequence: CDR1 MNHEY, CDR2 SMNVEV (reference sequence). In DNA form, the CDR3 reads TGTGCCAGCAGTTTACCTCCGGGACAGGGGGCCAACGAGCAGTACTTC. It encodes CASSLPPGQGANEQYF.

This clonotype has only a few counts. The chain combines TRBV6-6 with TRBJ2-7; TRBD1 matches 9 bases. The ends lost 6 bases at V and 9 bases at J; junction bases unmatched: 18. This CDR3 is 16 amino acids long. The germline CDR1 and CDR2 sequences are MNHNY and SVGAGI (reference sequence). The CDR3 here is CASSGGPSGQGLGQYV. The CDR3 nucleotides read TGTGCCAGCAGCGGAGGGCCTTCGGGACAGGGTTTGGGGCAGTACGTC.

V is TRBV9 and J is TRBJ2-1; perhaps D is TRBD1 or TRBD2 (5 bases each). Germline V gene sequence: CDR1 SGDLS, CDR2 YYNGEE. Trimming pared 3 bases from V and 4 bases from J, leaving 11 bases between. The CDR3 has 14 residues. The CDR3 reads CASSASWGYNEQFF. The CDR3 DNA sequence: TGTGCCAGCAGCGCATCTTGGGGGTACAATGAGCAGTTCTTC. Filled out from reference TRBV9 and TRBJ2-1, the complete variable domain reads DSGVTQTPKHLITATGQRVTLRCSPRSGDLSVYWYQQSLDQGLQFLIQYYNGEERAKGNILERFSAQQFPDLHSELNLSSLELGDSALYFCASSASWGYNEQFFGPGTRLTVL.

The sample holds a few counts of this clonotype. V gene TRBV15 combines with J gene TRBJ1-5; TRBD1 agrees at 9 bases. Germline CDR1 and CDR2: LNHNV and YYDKDF (reference sequence). Trimming took 7 bases from V and 5 from J; bases not matched to a gene: 9. The CDR3 is made up of 15 amino acids. The CDR3 is CATTEGGQGYQPQHF. DNA for the CDR3: TGTGCCACCACGGAGGGGGGACAGGGCTATCAGCCCCAGCATTTT. The full variable domain, with the rest looked up from reference TRBV15 and TRBJ1-5, is DAMVIQNPRYQVTQFGKPVTLSCSQTLNHNVMYWYQQKSSQAPKLLFHYYDKDFNNEADTPDNFQSRRPNTSFCFLDIRSPGLGDTAMYLCATTEGGQGYQPQHFGDGTRLSIL.

Many counts were recorded for this clonotype. V gene TRBV12-3 or TRBV12-4 combines with J gene TRBJ1-5; 12 bases line up with TRBD1. The J segment lost 7 bases and the V segment lost 6 bases, leaving 10 bases of the junction unmatched. This CDR3 contains 16 residues. The CDR3 sequence: CASRARGQGAGQPQHF. As DNA, the CDR3 is TGTGCCAGCAGAGCGCGGGGACAGGGGGCAGGGCAGCCCCAGCATTTT.

The rearrangement uses TRBV12-3 or TRBV12-4 and TRBJ1-1, with TRBD1 identical over 7 bases. Trimming took 6 bases from V and 1 from J; bases not matched to a gene: 5. CDR3 length: 14 amino acids. CDR3 DNA: TGTGCCAGCAGCCCAGGGGGATGGAACACTGAAGCTTTCTTT. Translation: CASSPGGWNTEAFF.

The CDR3 DNA reads as TGTGCCAGCAGTCTTGGGACATTGGAGACCCAGTACTTC. It translates to CASSLGTLETQYF. The chain carries TRBV6-6 and TRBJ2-5; TRBD1 is a possible D gene (6 bases). The CDR3 is made up of 13 amino acids. Germline V lookup: CDR1 MNHNY, CDR2 SVGAGI (reference sequence). The V and J ends lost 5 bases and 5 bases respectively, with 12 bases between them.

This clonotype showed up just a few times. The V gene is TRBV29-1, the J gene TRBJ2-2; possibly TRBD1 for D (6 bases). The length of the CDR3 is 16 residues. V was pared by 4 bases and J by 0 bases, with 15 bases between. The V gene's germline CDR1 is SQVTM and CDR2 ANQGSEA. Here the CDR3 reads CSVGWHGQPNTGELFF. Here the CDR3 DNA reads TGCAGCGTTGGATGGCACGGACAGCCGAACACCGGGGAGCTGTTTTTT.

Here the CDR3 DNA reads TGTGCCAGCTCATCTTCGGGGGCCTACGAGCAGTACTTC. It encodes CASSSSGAYEQYF. V usage is TRBV18 and J usage is TRBJ2-7; D might be TRBD2 (6 bases). This CDR3 region has 13 residues. Trimming removed 5 bases at V and 2 bases at J, with 10 bases between. The germline V gene has CDR1 KGHSH and CDR2 LQKENI.

This clonotype was detected a few times. The chain employs TRBV5-1 and TRBJ2-3, with 13 bases aligning to TRBD2. This CDR3 contains 16 residues. Germline CDR1 is SGHRS and CDR2 is YFSETQ. J lost 4 bases, V lost 6 bases, and 8 bases had no gene match. The CDR3 DNA reads TGCGCCAGCAAGAACTTACTAGCGGGGGGGCCAGATACGCAGTATTTT. Its protein product is CASKNLLAGGPDTQYF.

This clonotype was seen at least ten times. The rearrangement joins TRBV7-6 to TRBJ2-2; the D gene could be TRBD1 or TRBD2 (5 bases each). Germline CDR1 is SGHVS and CDR2 is FNYEAQ. The CDR3 sequence is 17 residues long. V was pared by 1 base and J by 4 bases, with 16 bases between. CDR3 DNA: TGTGCCAGCAGCTTAGTGGGGCCGGGAACGTTCACCGGGGAGCTGTTTTTT. Translation gives CASSLVGPGTFTGELFF.

A remark on this clonotype: At one boundary the junction diverges from the germline segment, which might be a read error. The rearrangement uses TRBV7-2 and TRBJ2-1; possible D gene TRBD1, 5 bases. The CDR3 runs to 12 residues. CDR1 is SGHTA, CDR2 FQGNSA, per germline. The CDR3 is CASTLAGNEQFF. The CDR3 coding sequence is TGTGCCAGCACCTTAGCAGGGAATGAGCAGTTCTTC.

In this sample, this clonotype turned up a few times. CDR3 bases: TGTGCCAGCAGCCGCGACCCCGACAGGGTTGGGGGGAATTCACCCCTCCACTTT. This gives the protein CASSRDPDRVGGNSPLHF. The V call is TRBV7-3, the J call TRBJ1-6; 7 nucleotides agree with TRBD1. The CDR3 is made up of 18 amino acids. The J segment lost 7 bases and the V segment lost 5 bases, leaving 17 bases of the junction unmatched. Germline assignment: CDR1 SGHTA and CDR2 FQGTGA.

The chain is built from TRBV27 and TRBJ2-7; 15 bases map to TRBD2. There are 17 residues in the CDR3. Germline loops: CDR1 MNHEY, CDR2 SMNVEV (reference sequence). V was clipped by 4 bases and J by 3 bases; unmatched bases: 7. The CDR3 loop reads CASSYSGLAGGRYEQYF. CDR3 DNA sequence: TGTGCCAGCAGTTACTCGGGACTAGCGGGGGGTCGCTACGAGCAGTACTTC.

V gene TRBV6-5 combines with J gene TRBJ1-2; the D is unclear. The CDR3 sequence is 16 residues long. From germline, CDR1 is MNHEY and CDR2 SVGAGI. V was shortened by 2 bases and J by 6 bases, with 19 bases between the two germline ends. CDR3 in DNA: TGTGCCAGCAGTTACGCCCAGTTCGGCATTGGCGATGGCTACACCTTC. Amino acid sequence: CASSYAQFGIGDGYTF.

This clonotype showed up many times. The rearrangement joins TRBV24-1 to TRBJ2-5; a possible D gene is TRBD2 (5 bases). CDR3 length equals 14 residues. Between the trimmed V and J ends, which lost 1 base and 3 bases, there was a span of 8 bases. The germline gives CDR1 KGHDR, CDR2 SFDVKD. The DNA of the CDR3 is TGTGCCACCAGTGATTTCCGGGGTGAAGAGACCCAGTACTTC. It translates to CATSDFRGEETQYF.

This clonotype was seen a handful of times. The chain joins TRBV7-9 to TRBJ2-2, with TRBD2 identical over 11 bases. Trimming took 5 bases from V and 5 from J; bases not matched to a gene: 7. Per the germline V gene, CDR1 is SEHNR and CDR2 is FQNEAQ (reference sequence). The CDR3 is 16 amino acids. CDR3 loop: CASSPTSGESTGELFF. The CDR3 DNA follows: TGTGCCAGCAGCCCGACTAGCGGGGAATCTACCGGGGAGCTGTTTTTT.

The chain employs TRBV5-1 and TRBJ1-2, with 7 nucleotides matching TRBD1. V lost 4 bases to trimming and J lost 5 bases; unmatched junction nucleotides: 11. CDR3 length: 15 amino acids. From germline, CDR1 is SGHRS and CDR2 YFSETQ. The CDR3 region has the DNA TGCGCCAGCAGCACGAGAACCGGGACAGAATATGGCTACACCTTC. Translated, it gives CASSTRTGTEYGYTF.

The CDR3 region has the DNA TGTGCCAGCAGCCAGGCGGCAGGGGGCTACACCTTC. This encodes CASSQAAGGYTF. This chain joins TRBV7-9 and TRBJ1-2, with D maybe TRBD1 (5 bases). This CDR3 region has 12 residues. The V gene lost 5 bases and the J gene lost 8 bases, with 12 bases spanning the gap. Per germline, CDR1 SEHNR and CDR2 FQNEAQ (reference sequence).

This clonotype was detected only once. The rearrangement links TRBV4-3 to TRBJ1-2; the D gene is possibly TRBD1 (5 bases). From germline, CDR1 is LGHNA and CDR2 YSLEER. Trimming shortened V by 4 bases and J by 5 bases, and 20 bases separated the two germline ends. The CDR3 length is 16 residues. The CDR3 region has the DNA TGCGCCAGCAGCCGCACCCCGGCACAGGTGATATATGGCTACACCTTC. This encodes CASSRTPAQVIYGYTF.